This T cell receptor (beta chain) was identified during a study of blood T cell repertoires in COVID-19. The wider study: Material from acute and convalescent COVID-19 was sourced from the United States, Italy and Spain.

J gave up 2 bases and V 0 bases, and 10 bases lay outside the gene matches. This CDR3 region has 17 residues. Germline assignment: CDR1 SGHTS and CDR2 YDEGEE. Authors' methods: Estimated nucleated cell counts came from reference gene primer amplification. Assay used: immunoSEQ multiplex PCR; TCRdb lists only in-frame clones, some missing. Clone size and V and J calls were adopted from that table, with D and trimming inferred from the DNA. This sample has about 71,000 clones, with approximately 90% found just once. The sequence was collected from a woman younger than 35 with acute or convalescent COVID-19. Material: peripheral blood. The genes are TRBV5-8 and TRBJ2-7, with TRBD1 matching over 8 bases. CDR3 DNA: TGTGCCAGCAGCTTGGCGAGAGGACAGGGAGGAACCTACGAGCAGTACTTC. Protein sequence: CASSLARGQGGTYEQYF.